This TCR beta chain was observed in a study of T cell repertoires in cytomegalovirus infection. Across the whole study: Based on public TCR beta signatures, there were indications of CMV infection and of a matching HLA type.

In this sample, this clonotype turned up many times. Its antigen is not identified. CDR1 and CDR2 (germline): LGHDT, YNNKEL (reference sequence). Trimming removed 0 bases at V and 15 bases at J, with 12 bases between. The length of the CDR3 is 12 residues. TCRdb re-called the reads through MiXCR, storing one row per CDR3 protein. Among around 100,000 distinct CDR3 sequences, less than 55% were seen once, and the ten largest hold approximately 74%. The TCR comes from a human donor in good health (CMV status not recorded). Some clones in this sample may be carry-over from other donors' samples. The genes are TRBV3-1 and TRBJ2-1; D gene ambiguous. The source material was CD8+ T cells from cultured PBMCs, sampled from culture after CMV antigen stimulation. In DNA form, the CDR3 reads TGTGCCAGCAGCCAAGATGAGCGCGTCTTGTTCTTC. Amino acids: CASSQDERVLFF.